This T cell receptor (beta chain) was captured in a study of CD8+CD57+ T cells in acquired aplastic anemia. By flow cytometry, patients selected for sequencing had shown an expansion of CD8+CD57+ cells. The TCR beta profiling, which covered VDJ combination and CDR3 sequence, was carried out using genomic DNA as the template. TCRdb independently ran MiXCR on the reads; one entry per CDR3 protein. Found here are approximately 300,000 distinct CDR3 sequences, 45% to 65% of them singletons; the top ten hold around 1.2%. The CDR3 loop spans 14 amino acids. Per germline, CDR1 ENHRY and CDR2 SYGVKD. V was pared by 3 bases and J by 2 bases, with 1 base of the junction left unmatched.

The sequence came from a human donor with aplastic anemia. This chain joins TRBV10-3 and TRBJ1-5; 7 bases fit TRBD1. The sample was sorted CD4+, CD8+, or CD8+CD57+ T cells (not recorded which) from PBMCs. Written as DNA, the CDR3 is TGTGCCATCAGTGACGGGACAGGCAATCAGCCCCAGCATTTT. Encoded protein: CAISDGTGNQPQHF.